This T cell receptor (beta chain) is drawn from a study of blood T cell repertoires in COVID-19. About the research overall: Samples of COVID-19 (acute and convalescent) were obtained from the United States, Italy and Spain. Sources were T cells, B-cell-depleted T cells, or PBMCs; the material itself was cDNA or gDNA.

Per the original data handling: Amplification of reference gene primers was used by the study to estimate nucleated cell counts. Produced via immunoSEQ multiplex PCR; TCRdb's table is partial and in-frame only. V and J calls and clone size follow that table, whereas D and trimming were derived from the DNA. The sample lists about 220,000 clones; around 86% were seen once. V lost 9 bases and J lost 5, with 16 bases in between. Germline CDR1 is LNHDA and CDR2 is SQIVND (reference sequence). The CDR3 is 13 residues long. The TCR was taken from a young woman who had recovered from COVID-19. Sequences were obtained from peripheral blood. This chain connects TRBV19 to TRBJ1-2, with a tentative D call TRBD1 (5 bases). The CDR3, as DNA: TGTGCCAGCTACCCCAACCGGGGGTATGGCTACACCTTC. It specifies CASYPNRGYGYTF. Supplemented by reference TRBV19 and TRBJ1-2, the full variable domain reads DGGITQSPKYLFRKEGQNVTLSCEQNLNHDAMYWYRQDPGQGLRLIYYSQIVNDFQKGDIAEGYSVSREKKESFPLTVTSAQKNPTAFYLCASYPNRGYGYTFGSGTRLTVV.